Listed below are T cell receptor beta chains from one sample, sequenced in a study of T cells in localized non-small cell lung cancer. Using immunoSEQ multiplex PCR, the repertoire was profiled, and TCRdb retains in-frame clones only, with some absent. The sample consists of about 53,000 clones, over 80% of them appearing once. The sample was peripheral blood mononuclear cells, taken before any cancer treatment. The receptors were sampled from a man between 40 and 75 years old with stage III lung adenocarcinoma. CDR3s include the opening cysteine and the closing phenylalanine or tryptophan. A D gene is named only where the DNA matches it firmly. Not every row has a clone size; where given, it reads once, few, many or a size class.

TRBJ2-4 | - | - | TRBV23-1 | TGCGCCAGCAGCCAGCCCTGGAACATTCAGTACTTC | CASSQPWNIQYF
TRBJ1-2 | - | - | TRBV27 | TGTGCCAGCAGTTCAGACGCGAACTATGGCTACACCTTC | CASSSDANYGYTF
TRBJ2-7 | - | TRBD1 | TRBV11-3 | TGTGCCAGCAGCCCCCGACAGGGTAGCTCCTACGAGCAGTACTTC | CASSPRQGSSYEQYF
TRBJ2-5 | few | - | TRBV4-2 | TGTGCCAGCAGCCAAGGGTCGGGGTCCCAAGAGACCCAGTACTTC | CASSQGSGSQETQYF
TRBJ1-3 | - | - | TRBV19 | TGTGCCAGTAGTATTTTCACGACGAGCTCAAACACCATATATTTT | CASSIFTTSSNTIYF
TRBJ2-7 | - | TRBD1 | TRBV5-1 | TGCGCCAGCAGCTTGGGAGGGACAGGGGGGAGCTCCTACGAGCAGTACTTC | CASSLGGTGGSSYEQYF
TRBJ1-1 | few | - | TRBV9 | TGTGCCAGCAGCGTAGATAACAGGGAAGGGGAAGCTTTCTTT | CASSVDNREGEAFF
TRBJ2-5 | - | - | TRBV5-1 | TGCGCCAGCAGCTTGGCCACAGGGTTGGAGACCCAGTACTTC | CASSLATGLETQYF
TRBJ2-7 | - | - | TRBV6-6 | TGTGCCAGCAGTACCCTGGACGGCCGCCCGGCCGAGCAGTACTTC | CASSTLDGRPAEQYF
TRBJ1-1 | - | - | TRBV7-2 | TGTGCCAGCAGCGGACGACAGGCGACGAACACTGAAGCTTTCTTT | CASSGRQATNTEAFF